This TCR beta chain appears in the sequencing data of a study of blood T cells in healthy people across ages. The authors ran a second PCR of roughly 7 to 11 cycles using a sample-barcoded 5' primer and a J-beta primer mix. Every sample produced at least 2.5 million CDR3-containing paired-end reads. MiXCR, applied by TCRdb to the 5' RACE reads, yields one record per CDR3 protein. Counted here are about 800,000 distinct CDR3 sequences, around a quarter occurring once; the ten biggest clones make up approximately 3.7%. The V segment lost 6 bases and the J segment 9 bases; nucleotides outside the gene matches: 11. CDR3 size: 14 residues. The sample was also reused in another study, on T cells of mothers and their children. As that study records: The effect of thymic selection on TCR recombination output is similar between related and unrelated pairs. An overlap that was slightly higher, though non-significant, was seen in related mother-child pairs versus unrelated pairs.

The receptor's source is a boy aged 5-17 years in good health. The V and J genes are TRBV12-3 or TRBV12-4 and TRBJ2-1, with TRBD1 identical over 7 bases. The sequencing sample was made of blood. As DNA, the CDR3 is TGTGCCAGCAGCCCTCGACAGGGTTTAGCTGAGCAGTTCTTC. The encoded protein is CASSPRQGLAEQFF.